This T cell receptor beta chain appears in the sequencing data of a study of molecular identifiers for immune sequencing clone quantification. The germline CDR1 and CDR2 sequences are SQVTM and ANQGSEA. The length of the CDR3 is 15 residues. V dropped 6 bases and J dropped 1; count of bases not matched to a gene: 9. A CD8+CD4-CCR7+CD45RA+ gate was used to sort naive CD8 T cells. This clonotype has at least ten counts. TCRdb independently ran MiXCR on the PCR reads; one entry per CDR3 protein. The data show some 590,000 distinct CDR3 sequences, about 25% seen once. The rearrangement joins TRBV29-1 to TRBJ1-1; 9 positions match TRBD1. This clonotype was sampled from a human donor in good health. Some libraries in this study had Jurkat cell RNA spiked in. The specimen sequenced was naive CD8+ T cells from blood, with Jurkat cell RNA spiked in. Noted subset: FACS-sorted CD8+CD4-CCR7+CD45RA+ naive T cells. CDR3 sequence reads: CSVHPTGGENTEAFF. Here the CDR3 DNA reads TGCAGCGTCCACCCGACAGGGGGTGAGAACACTGAAGCTTTCTTT.